The entry below describes one T cell receptor (beta chain). TCRdb's copy holds only in-frame clones and misses some; the assay was immunoSEQ multiplex PCR. The sample yields about 48,000 clones, about three quarters seen once. The sample is drawn from a study of OX40 agonist ivuxolimab in advanced cancers. This CDR3 comprises 13 residues. CDR1 is MNHEY and CDR2 is SVGAGI in the germline V gene. The origin of this receptor is an adult with an advanced solid tumor such as melanoma, head and neck, liver or kidney cancer. V and J are TRBV6-5 and TRBJ2-5; no firm D call. The J call could be wrong; TRBJ2-7 is a better fit for the DNA end. Specimen: CD4+ or CD8+ T cells sorted from blood, collected in a trial of the OX40 agonist ivuxolimab. The CDR3 sequence: CASSPVGSYEQYF. CDR3 nucleotide sequence: TGTGCCAGCAGCCCGGTCGGCTCCTACGAGCAGTACTTC.